A single sample is the source of the 17 T cell receptor beta chains below, sequenced in a study of vaccination and CD4 T cells after COVID-19. No antigens are known for them. Noted treatment: roughly ten-day PBMC culture with coronavirus spike peptide pools or control peptides (ViraFEST assay). The study sequenced cultured CD4+ T cell DNA using the Oncomine TCR Beta short-read assay. TCRdb processed the PCR reads anew with MiXCR; each CDR3 protein has one entry. The top ten hold around 30% of the sample, which has 10,000 to 15,000 distinct CDR3 sequences, approximately 74% seen once. Specimen: CD4+ T cells from blood, cultured in vitro. The source of these receptors is a human donor who had recovered from COVID-19.

This clonotype has more than one count but fewer than ten. The chain is built from TRBV5-4 and TRBJ2-1; D gene unclear. This CDR3 comprises 15 residues. Deletions cut 3 bases from V and 0 bases from J, with 10 bases between. Per the germline V gene, CDR1 is SGHNT and CDR2 is YYREEE (reference sequence). CDR3 protein: CASSSQTGSYNEQFF. DNA of the CDR3: TGTGCCAGCAGCTCCCAGACTGGCTCCTACAATGAGCAGTTCTTC.

The table lists this clonotype with a few counts. The rearrangement links TRBV20-1 to TRBJ2-7; D is undetermined. The CDR3 is made up of 13 amino acids. Germline CDR1 reads DFQATT; CDR2 reads SNEGSKA (reference sequence). V dropped 5 bases and J dropped 2 bases, with 13 bases sitting between them. This CDR3 is CSAPSRAAYEQYF. The CDR3 bases are TGCAGTGCTCCTAGTAGGGCGGCCTACGAGCAGTACTTC.

This clonotype came up a few times. The rearrangement links TRBV7-9 to TRBJ1-5; D call uncertain. The germline CDR1 and CDR2 sequences are SEHNR and FQNEAQ (reference sequence). V was clipped by 1 base and J by 0 bases, with 10 bases between them. This CDR3 spans 16 amino acids. The CDR3 DNA reads TGTGCCAGCAGCTTAGTTAGTGGTGATAGCAATCAGCCCCAGCATTTT. It codes for CASSLVSGDSNQPQHF.

This clonotype was detected only a few times. The chain carries TRBV25-1 and TRBJ2-4; D possibly corresponds to TRBD2 (5 bases). Per germline, CDR1 MGHDK and CDR2 SYGVNS. V lost 3 bases and J 9 bases, leaving 15 bases between the germline ends. The CDR3 totals 14 residues. The CDR3 is CASSDPDARGIQYF. Written as DNA, the CDR3 is TGTGCCAGCAGTGATCCCGATGCTCGGGGCATTCAGTACTTC.

This clonotype was seen once. The chain uses TRBV7-3 and TRBJ2-7; 8 bases line up with TRBD2. Germline assignment: CDR1 SGHTA and CDR2 FQGTGA. The CDR3 has 15 amino acids. Losses at the gene ends were 5 bases for V and 7 bases for J; bases not matched to a gene: 13. The CDR3 protein is CASSPMAGGRGEQYF. CDR3 nucleotide sequence: TGTGCCAGCAGCCCAATGGCGGGGGGCCGAGGGGAGCAGTACTTC.

The CDR3 region is CATSRNYGYTF. CDR3 in DNA: TGTGCCACCAGCAGGAACTATGGCTACACCTTC. The V gene is TRBV15, the J gene TRBJ1-2; D is unresolved. V gave up 3 bases and J gave up 2 bases, with 1 base separating them. Germline-derived CDR1 and CDR2 are LNHNV and YYDKDF (reference sequence). The length of the CDR3 is 11 residues.

CDR3 residues: CASSDWQETQYF. The CDR3 DNA is TGTGCCAGCAGTGATTGGCAAGAGACCCAGTACTTC. V gene TRBV2 combines with J gene TRBJ2-5, with D unresolved. Between the trimmed V and J ends, which lost 3 bases and 2 bases, there was a span of 4 bases. Germline V gene lookup returns CDR1 SNHLY and CDR2 FYNNEI. CDR3 length: 12 amino acids.

This clonotype has only a few counts. This chain uses TRBV6-1 with TRBJ1-5, with a tentative D call TRBD1 (5 bases). CDR1 is MNHNS and CDR2 is SASEGT in the germline V gene. This CDR3 has 16 residues. The V and J ends lost 4 bases and 2 bases respectively, with 15 bases between them. This CDR3 is CASSAPAWGGNQPQHF. The CDR3 coding sequence is TGTGCCAGCAGTGCCCCTGCTTGGGGGGGCAATCAGCCCCAGCATTTT.

The chain recombines TRBV27 with TRBJ1-1, with D hard to call. Germline loops: CDR1 MNHEY, CDR2 SMNVEV (reference sequence). With 6 bases removed from V and 5 bases from J, the gap between germline ends came to 25 bases. The CDR3 is 17 amino acids. The CDR3 here is CASSSWALTVSGTEAFF. CDR3 nucleotide sequence: TGTGCCAGCAGCTCTTGGGCCCTAACAGTCTCCGGAACTGAAGCTTTCTTT.

The chain links TRBV28 to TRBJ1-6, with TRBD1 matching over 7 bases. The V segment lost 2 bases and the J segment 7 bases; nucleotides outside the gene matches: 5. Looked up from germline, CDR1 is MDHEN and CDR2 is SYDVKM. There are 15 residues in the CDR3. CDR3 DNA: TGTGCCAGCAGTTTAGGAGACAGGGAGAATTCACCCCTCCACTTT. The encoded protein is CASSLGDRENSPLHF. Supplemented by reference TRBV28 and TRBJ1-6, the full variable domain reads DVKVTQSSRYLVKRTGEKVFLECVQDMDHENMFWYRQDPGLGLRLIYFSYDVKMKEKGDIPEGYSVSREKKERFSLILESASTNQTSMYLCASSLGDRENSPLHFGNGTRLTVT.

The chain couples TRBV20-1 to TRBJ1-1, with 7 bases fitting TRBD1. Trimming cost V 8 bases and J 5 bases; bases outside gene matches: 14. The germline V gene has CDR1 DFQATT and CDR2 SNEGSKA (reference sequence). The CDR3 length is 14 residues. The CDR3 loop reads CSTLHRQGGTEAFF. DNA for the CDR3: TGCAGTACACTGCACAGACAGGGCGGGACTGAAGCTTTCTTT.

The chain combines TRBV27 with TRBJ2-1; 10 bases match TRBD2. Germline CDR1 is MNHEY and CDR2 is SMNVEV (reference sequence). This CDR3 spans 16 amino acids. Trimming removed 6 bases from V and 4 bases from J; junction bases left unmatched: 9. The CDR3 loop reads CASRIALAGAYNEQFF. The CDR3 region has the DNA TGTGCCAGCAGGATAGCCCTAGCGGGGGCATACAATGAGCAGTTCTTC.

The chain recombines TRBV7-9 with TRBJ1-5, with 9 bases that match TRBD1. CDR1 SEHNR and CDR2 FQNEAQ come from the germline V gene (reference sequence). This CDR3 has 15 residues. J was trimmed by 5 bases and V by 5 bases; bases with no gene match: 7. The CDR3, as DNA: TGTGCCAGCAGCCAACGGGGACAGGGAGATCAGCCCCAGCATTTT. Protein sequence: CASSQRGQGDQPQHF.

The J gene is TRBJ1-1, the V gene TRBV15; D is unclear. The germline gives CDR1 LNHNV, CDR2 YYDKDF (reference sequence). The V end lost 2 bases, the J end lost 3 bases, and 19 bases lay between the germline ends. The CDR3 is 17 residues long. This chain's CDR3 is CATSRPSALRAHTEAFF. The DNA for the CDR3 is TGTGCCACCAGCAGACCCTCTGCGCTTCGGGCACACACTGAAGCTTTCTTT.

This rearrangement joins TRBV27 to TRBJ1-5; 7 bases are a match to TRBD1. The CDR3 extends over 17 amino acids. The V gene's germline CDR1 is MNHEY and CDR2 SMNVEV (reference sequence). The ends lost 5 bases at V and 4 bases at J; junction bases unmatched: 14. The CDR3: CASSPRGATQGNQPQHF. The CDR3 nucleotides read TGTGCCAGCAGTCCCAGGGGGGCCACACAGGGGAATCAGCCCCAGCATTTT.

V is TRBV10-2 and J is TRBJ1-1, with D unresolved. CDR3 length equals 13 residues. Germline loops: CDR1 WSHSY, CDR2 SAAADI. V dropped 0 bases and J dropped 4 bases, with 6 bases sitting between them. Here the CDR3 DNA reads TGCGCCAGCAGTGAGTCCCGGAGCACTGAAGCTTTCTTT. The encoded protein is CASSESRSTEAFF.

The genes are TRBV27 and TRBJ2-7, with 7 bases lining up with TRBD2. The CDR3 runs to 16 residues. Per the germline V gene, CDR1 is MNHEY and CDR2 is SMNVEV (reference sequence). Trimming at V came to 5 bases and at J to 3 bases, leaving 13 bases not matched to a gene. CDR3 bases: TGTGCCAGCAGTCCACCCGGGATAGCGGGCGTCTACGAGCAGTACTTC. Its translation: CASSPPGIAGVYEQYF.